This paragraph reports one TCR beta chain. The sample comes from a study of blood T cell repertoires in COVID-19. In the study overall: From the United States, Italy and Spain came samples of acute and convalescent COVID-19. T cells, B-cell-depleted T cells, or PBMCs provided the cDNA or gDNA that served as material.

Per the authors' pipeline: From reference gene primer amplification, estimates of nucleated cell counts were derived. The data were produced by immunoSEQ multiplex PCR, yet TCRdb's version contains in-frame clones alone and is incomplete. For V, J and clone size, that table is used; D and trimming come from the DNA. Of more than 85,000 clones in the sample, nearly 90% are singletons; the top ten hold roughly 5%. Specimen: peripheral blood. The receptor's source is a human donor in a cohort sampled during active COVID-19.

The CDR3 DNA is TGCGCCAGCAGCTTGCGGACCTCTAGCGGGAGCTGGGGCAATGAGCAGTTCTTC. Residues: CASSLRTSSGSWGNEQFF. The chain has TRBV5-1 and TRBJ2-1, with TRBD2 matching 10 bases. The junction had 13 bases not matched to a gene; V was cut back by 1 base and J by 6 bases. The CDR3 length is 18 residues. Germline loops: CDR1 SGHRS, CDR2 YFSETQ.